The subject of this entry is one T cell receptor (beta chain). Antigen unknown. The source of the sample is a study of beta chain features in type 1 diabetes. Study observations and caveats: There was a moderate but significant shortening of TCRB CDR3s in all four CD4+ subsets of Type 1 diabetes patients.

The V gene's germline CDR1 is MGHRA and CDR2 YSYEKL. The CDR3 is 18 amino acids. With 4 bases clipped from V and 5 bases from J, the junction kept 12 bases outside the gene matches. Expressed TCRB transcripts got sequenced, as all isolated RNA was reverse transcribed. Using immunoSEQ multiplex PCR, the repertoire was profiled, and TCRdb retains in-frame clones only, with some absent. This sample has approximately 730,000 clones, with 10% to 15% found just once. The rearrangement links TRBV4-1 to TRBJ2-3, with TRBD2 matching over 13 bases. The receptor's source is a man younger than 30 with type 1 diabetes. Specimen: naive CD4+ T cells from blood. CDR3 in amino acids: CASSPRAGGLAGLDTQYF. The CDR3 nucleotides read TGCGCCAGCAGCCCGCGCGCCGGGGGACTAGCGGGGTTAGATACGCAGTATTTT.